The next 13 T cell receptor beta chains were all read from a single sample in a study of OX40 agonist ivuxolimab in advanced cancers. The repertoire was sequenced with immunoSEQ multiplex PCR; TCRdb's copy has only in-frame clones and lacks some. The data hold some 85,000 clones, with roughly 89% observed a single time. The sample here was CD4+ or CD8+ T cells sorted from blood, taken in a trial of the OX40 agonist ivuxolimab. These receptors came from an adult with an advanced solid tumor such as melanoma, head and neck, liver or kidney cancer.

This chain links TRBV29-1 with TRBJ2-7; D perhaps matches TRBD2 (5 bases). Trimming removed 3 bases at V and 0 bases at J, with 9 bases between. Germline loops: CDR1 SQVTM, CDR2 ANQGSEA. The CDR3 loop spans 13 amino acids. DNA for the CDR3: TGCAGCGTTGAGAGGGAGAGCTCCTACGAGCAGTACTTC. Its translation is CSVERESSYEQYF.

The V call is TRBV6-5, the J call TRBJ2-5, with TRBD1 matching over 7 bases. Trimming removed 5 bases from V and 6 bases from J; junction bases left unmatched: 9. The CDR3 extends over 14 amino acids. Germline CDR1 reads MNHEY; CDR2 reads SVGAGI. The DNA of the CDR3 is TGTGCCAGCAGTCCCACCAGGGGGTCACAGACCCAGTACTTC. This encodes CASSPTRGSQTQYF.

This clone was found once. The gene calls are TRBV28 and TRBJ2-3; 11 bases map to TRBD2. The ends lost 6 bases at V and 7 bases at J; junction bases unmatched: 12. The CDR3 length is 16 residues. Germline loops: CDR1 MDHEN, CDR2 SYDVKM. For the CDR3, the DNA is TGTGCCAGCAGCAAATCCACCGGGACTAGCGGCAATACGCAGTATTTT. As protein: CASSKSTGTSGNTQYF.

The chain couples TRBV7-9 to TRBJ2-1; unclear D gene. Germline V gives CDR1 SEHNR, CDR2 FQNEAQ (reference sequence). V shed 3 bases and J shed 8 bases, with 5 bases lying between them. The CDR3 consists of 11 residues. The CDR3 DNA reads as TGTGCCAGCAGCTTTGGGTATGAGCAGTTCTTC. Translation gives CASSFGYEQFF.

The chain joins TRBV6-1 to TRBJ2-7; 9 bases match TRBD2. The CDR3 length is 14 residues. Germline-derived CDR1 and CDR2 are MNHNS and SASEGT. The V and J ends lost 8 bases and 0 bases, in that order; junction bases with no gene match: 5. CDR3 region: CASGGLASSYEQYF. DNA of the CDR3: TGTGCCAGCGGCGGACTAGCGAGCTCCTACGAGCAGTACTTC.

This chain links TRBV6-1 with TRBJ2-2, with a possible D match to TRBD2 (5 bases). Germline loops: CDR1 MNHNS, CDR2 SASEGT. The CDR3 is 15 amino acids. V lost 4 bases to trimming and J lost 3 bases, with 12 bases between them. CDR3 nucleotide sequence: TGTGCCAGCAGTGTGGACCGACTATACACCGGGGAGCTGTTTTTT. Amino acids: CASSVDRLYTGELFF.

The chain uses TRBV5-4 and TRBJ2-6, with 9 bases lining up with TRBD2. CDR1 and CDR2 from the germline V gene are SGHNT and YYREEE (reference sequence). The CDR3 runs to 17 residues. Trimming at V came to 5 bases and at J to 1 base, leaving 7 bases not matched to a gene. CDR3 loop: CASSLSGSPSGANVLTF. The CDR3 DNA is TGTGCCAGCAGTCTTAGCGGGAGTCCATCTGGGGCCAACGTCCTGACTTTC.

The table lists this clone with a count of one. The rearrangement links TRBV5-6 to TRBJ2-5; TRBD1 aligns across 8 bases. CDR3 size: 16 residues. The V segment lost 2 bases and the J segment 2 bases; nucleotides outside the gene matches: 8. CDR1 is SGHDT, CDR2 YYEEEE, per germline. CDR3 region: CASSLDRGWGQETQYF. The CDR3 nucleotides are TGTGCCAGCAGCTTAGACAGGGGATGGGGACAAGAGACCCAGTACTTC.

The V gene is TRBV7-9, the J gene TRBJ2-5; D not certain. The germline gives CDR1 SEHNR, CDR2 FQNEAQ (reference sequence). V lost 3 bases, J lost 4 bases, and 6 bases lay in between. This CDR3 is built from 12 residues. DNA of the CDR3: TGTGCCAGCAGCTTTCATACAGAGACCCAGTACTTC. As protein: CASSFHTETQYF.

The chain joins TRBV5-1 to TRBJ2-5, with 7 bases fitting TRBD1. J was trimmed by 1 base and V by 4 bases; bases with no gene match: 4. From germline, CDR1 is SGHRS and CDR2 YFSETQ. The CDR3 spans 14 residues. CDR3 protein: CASSRQGPQETQYF. As DNA, the CDR3 is TGCGCCAGCAGCCGACAGGGACCCCAAGAGACCCAGTACTTC.

J is TRBJ2-7 and V is TRBV5-4, with D possibly matching TRBD2 (5 bases). V lost 3 bases, J lost 6 bases, and 10 bases lay in between. The germline V gene encodes CDR1 SGHNT and CDR2 YYREEE (reference sequence). The CDR3 is 12 residues long. CDR3 DNA sequence: TGTGCCAGCAGCTCAGGACTGGTCGAGCAGTACTTC. Its translation: CASSSGLVEQYF.

This sequence joins TRBV6-5 and TRBJ2-7; 7 bases map to TRBD1. The CDR3 has 14 amino acids. Trimming removed 4 bases from V and 3 bases from J; junction bases left unmatched: 6. Per the germline V gene, CDR1 is MNHEY and CDR2 is SVGAGI. The CDR3 is CASSFRTGNYEQYF. The DNA of the CDR3 is TGTGCCAGCAGTTTTCGGACAGGCAACTACGAGCAGTACTTC.

The V gene is TRBV7-3, the J gene TRBJ2-2; D may be TRBD1 (6 bases). The length of the CDR3 is 14 residues. V dropped 5 bases and J dropped 6 bases, with 13 bases sitting between them. The V gene's germline CDR1 is SGHTA and CDR2 FQGTGA. As DNA, the CDR3 is TGTGCCAGCAGCCCCGGACAGTGGGCCGGGGAGCTGTTTTTT. Translating it yields CASSPGQWAGELFF.